This passage covers 4 T cell receptor beta chains from one sample sequenced in a study of blood T cell repertoires in COVID-19. The assay was immunoSEQ multiplex PCR, and TCRdb's table has in-frame clones only and misses some. Seen here are about 87,000 clones, around three quarters observed once, and the top ten hold roughly 4.2%. Material: peripheral blood. These receptors all come from a woman between 45 and 60 years old with acute or convalescent COVID-19.

This sequence joins TRBV7-2 and TRBJ2-2, with D perhaps TRBD1 (7 bases). Germline V gene lookup returns CDR1 SGHTA and CDR2 FQGNSA. This CDR3 is built from 18 residues. V was trimmed by 3 bases and J by 1 base, leaving 18 bases between them. The DNA for the CDR3 is TGTGCCAGCAGCTTCCGACCCGCAGGGGGGCTGAACACCGGGGAGCTGTTTTTT. This sequence encodes CASSFRPAGGLNTGELFF.

This clone was picked up a small number of times. The V call is TRBV27, the J call TRBJ1-1; a weak D match, TRBD1 (6 bases). There are 16 residues in the CDR3. V was trimmed by 5 bases and J by 4 bases, leaving 20 bases between them. CDR1 and CDR2 from the germline V gene are MNHEY and SMNVEV (reference sequence). The CDR3 is CASSHLPGVGATEAFF. The CDR3 nucleotides read TGTGCCAGCAGTCATCTACCAGGGGTGGGGGCCACTGAAGCTTTCTTT.

The chain has TRBV30 and TRBJ2-5, with 13 bases lining up with TRBD2. Germline lookup yields CDR1 GTSNPN and CDR2 SVGIG (reference sequence). The V and J ends lost 3 bases and 4 bases, in that order; junction bases with no gene match: 2. CDR3 size: 14 residues. The CDR3 loop is CAWSRTSGGETQYF. CDR3 nucleotide sequence: TGTGCCTGGAGCCGGACTAGCGGGGGAGAGACCCAGTACTTC.

The chain has TRBV5-4 and TRBJ2-7; 14 bases are shared with TRBD2. There are 15 residues in the CDR3. Trimming took 3 bases from V and 3 from J; bases not matched to a gene: 2. CDR1 is SGHNT, CDR2 YYREEE, per germline (reference sequence). The CDR3 DNA follows: TGTGCCAGCAGCTCAGGGACTAGCGGGGGCTACGAGCAGTACTTC. Protein: CASSSGTSGGYEQYF.